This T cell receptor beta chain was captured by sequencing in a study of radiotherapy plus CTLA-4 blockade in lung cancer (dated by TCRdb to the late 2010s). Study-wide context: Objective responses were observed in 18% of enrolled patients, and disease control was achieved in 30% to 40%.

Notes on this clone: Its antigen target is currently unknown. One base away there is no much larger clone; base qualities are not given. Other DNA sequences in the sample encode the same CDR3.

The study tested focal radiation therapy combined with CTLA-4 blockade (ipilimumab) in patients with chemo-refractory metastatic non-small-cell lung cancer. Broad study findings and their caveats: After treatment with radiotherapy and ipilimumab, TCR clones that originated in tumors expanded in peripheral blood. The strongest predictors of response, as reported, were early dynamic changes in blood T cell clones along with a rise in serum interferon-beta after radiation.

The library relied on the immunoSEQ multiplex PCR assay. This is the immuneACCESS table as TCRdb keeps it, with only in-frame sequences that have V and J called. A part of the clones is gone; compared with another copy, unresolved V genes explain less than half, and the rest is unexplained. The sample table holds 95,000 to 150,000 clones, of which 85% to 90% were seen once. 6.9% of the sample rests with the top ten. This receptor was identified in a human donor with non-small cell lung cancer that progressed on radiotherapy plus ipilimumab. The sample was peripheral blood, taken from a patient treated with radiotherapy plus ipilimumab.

The DNA sequence is TGCGCCAGCAGCTTGGGAGGGACCTACGAGCAGTACTTC. Translated, it reads CASSLGGTYEQYF. The chain joins TRBV5-1 to TRBJ2-7, with TRBD2 perhaps the D gene, on 5 matching bases. V is reduced by 0 bases and J by 2 bases, leaving a spacing of 6 bases between them. Counted from cysteine to phenylalanine, this CDR3 has 13 amino acids. The sequence is cut down to CDR3 DNA, 39 bases in frame from base 1. From a lookup of the germline V gene, CDR1 and CDR2 are SGHRS and YFSETQ.